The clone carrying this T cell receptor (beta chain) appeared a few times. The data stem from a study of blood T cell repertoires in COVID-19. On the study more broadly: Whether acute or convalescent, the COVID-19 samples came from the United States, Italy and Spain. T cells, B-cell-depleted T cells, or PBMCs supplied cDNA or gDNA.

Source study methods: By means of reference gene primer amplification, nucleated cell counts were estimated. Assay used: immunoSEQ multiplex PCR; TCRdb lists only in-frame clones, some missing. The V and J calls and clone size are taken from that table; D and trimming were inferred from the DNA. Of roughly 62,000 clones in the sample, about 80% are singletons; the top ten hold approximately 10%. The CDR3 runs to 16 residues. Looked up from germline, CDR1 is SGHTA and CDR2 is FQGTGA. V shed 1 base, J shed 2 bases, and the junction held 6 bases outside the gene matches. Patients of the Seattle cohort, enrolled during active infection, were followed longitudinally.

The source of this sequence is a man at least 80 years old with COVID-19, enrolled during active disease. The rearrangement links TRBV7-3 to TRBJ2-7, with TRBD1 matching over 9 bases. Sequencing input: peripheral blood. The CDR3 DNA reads TGTGCCAGCAGCTTAATCCGGACAGGGGACCCCTACGAGCAGTACTTC. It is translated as CASSLIRTGDPYEQYF.